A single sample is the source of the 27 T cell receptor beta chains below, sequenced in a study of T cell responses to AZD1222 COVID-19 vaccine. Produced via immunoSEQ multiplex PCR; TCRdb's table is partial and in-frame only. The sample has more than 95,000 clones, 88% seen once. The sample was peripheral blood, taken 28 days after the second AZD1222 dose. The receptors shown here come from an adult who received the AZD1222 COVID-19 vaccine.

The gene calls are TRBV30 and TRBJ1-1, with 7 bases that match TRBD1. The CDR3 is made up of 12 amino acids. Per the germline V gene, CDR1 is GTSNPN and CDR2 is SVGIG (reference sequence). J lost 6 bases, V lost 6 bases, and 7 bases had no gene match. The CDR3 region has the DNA TGTGCCTGCTACAGGGGAAGGGCTGAAGCTTTCTTT. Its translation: CACYRGRAEAFF.

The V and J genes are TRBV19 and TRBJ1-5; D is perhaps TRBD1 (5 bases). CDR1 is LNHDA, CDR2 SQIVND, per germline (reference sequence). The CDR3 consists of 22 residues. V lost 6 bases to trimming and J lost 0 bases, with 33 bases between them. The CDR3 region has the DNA TGTGCCAGTAGATCCCGGACCTACAGGTCCACGCACTTTCAATATAGCAATCAGCCCCAGCATTTT. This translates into CASRSRTYRSTHFQYSNQPQHF.

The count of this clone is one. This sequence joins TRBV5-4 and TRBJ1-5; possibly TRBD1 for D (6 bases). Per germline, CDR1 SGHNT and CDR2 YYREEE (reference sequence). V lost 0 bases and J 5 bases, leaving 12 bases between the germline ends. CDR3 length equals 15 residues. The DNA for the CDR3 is TGTGCCAGCAGCTTGGACCAGGGGATTGATCAGCCCCAGCATTTT. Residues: CASSLDQGIDQPQHF.

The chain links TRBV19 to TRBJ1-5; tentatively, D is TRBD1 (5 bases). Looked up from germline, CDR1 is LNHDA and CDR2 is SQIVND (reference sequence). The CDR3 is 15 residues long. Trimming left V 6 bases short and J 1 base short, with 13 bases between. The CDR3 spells CASRTAQGSNQPQHF. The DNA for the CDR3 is TGTGCCAGTAGGACAGCGCAGGGCAGCAATCAGCCCCAGCATTTT.

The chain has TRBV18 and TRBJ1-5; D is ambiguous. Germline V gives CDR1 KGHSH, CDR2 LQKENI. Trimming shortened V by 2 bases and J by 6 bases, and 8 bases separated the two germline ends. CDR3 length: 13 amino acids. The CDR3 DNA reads TGTGCCAGCTCACCATCCGGAACTCAGCCCCAGCATTTT. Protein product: CASSPSGTQPQHF.

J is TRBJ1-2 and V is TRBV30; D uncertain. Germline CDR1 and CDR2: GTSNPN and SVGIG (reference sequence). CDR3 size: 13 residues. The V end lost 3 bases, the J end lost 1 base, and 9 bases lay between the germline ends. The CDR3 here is CAWRRDGNYGYTF. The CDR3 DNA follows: TGTGCCTGGAGGAGAGACGGTAACTATGGCTACACCTTC.

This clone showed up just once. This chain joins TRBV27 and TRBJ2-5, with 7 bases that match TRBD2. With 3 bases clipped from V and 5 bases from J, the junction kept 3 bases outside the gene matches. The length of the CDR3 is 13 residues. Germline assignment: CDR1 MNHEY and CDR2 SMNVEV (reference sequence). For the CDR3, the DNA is TGTGCCAGCAGTTTCGGGCGGGGGGAGACCCAGTACTTC. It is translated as CASSFGRGETQYF.

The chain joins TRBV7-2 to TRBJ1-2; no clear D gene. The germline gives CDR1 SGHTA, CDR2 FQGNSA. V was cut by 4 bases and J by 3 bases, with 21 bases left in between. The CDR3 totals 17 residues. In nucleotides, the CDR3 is TGTGCCAGCAGCTCGTCCCGGAAAAGGGTACCTGACTATGGCTACACCTTC. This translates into CASSSSRKRVPDYGYTF. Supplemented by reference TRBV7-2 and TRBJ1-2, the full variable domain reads GAGVSQSPSNKVTEKGKDVELRCDPISGHTALYWYRQSLGQGLEFLIYFQGNSAPDKSGLPSDRFSAERTGGSVSTLTIQRTQQEDSAVYLCASSSSRKRVPDYGYTFGSGTRLTVV.

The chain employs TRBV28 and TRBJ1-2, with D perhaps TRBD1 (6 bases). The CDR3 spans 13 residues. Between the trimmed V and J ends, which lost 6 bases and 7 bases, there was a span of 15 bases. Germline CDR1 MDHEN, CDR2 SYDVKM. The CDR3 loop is CASREGGQSGYTF. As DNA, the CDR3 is TGTGCCAGCAGGGAGGGGGGGCAGAGTGGCTACACCTTC.

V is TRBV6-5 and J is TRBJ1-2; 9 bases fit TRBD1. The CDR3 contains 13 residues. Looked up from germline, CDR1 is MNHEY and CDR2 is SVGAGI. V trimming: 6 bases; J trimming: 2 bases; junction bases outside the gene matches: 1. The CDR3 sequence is CASSGQGNYGYTF. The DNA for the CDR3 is TGTGCCAGCAGCGGACAGGGGAACTATGGCTACACCTTC.

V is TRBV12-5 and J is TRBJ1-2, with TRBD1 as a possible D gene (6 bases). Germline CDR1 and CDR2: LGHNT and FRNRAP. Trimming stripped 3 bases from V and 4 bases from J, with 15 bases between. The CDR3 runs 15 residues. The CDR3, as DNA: TGTGCTAGTGGTTTAGCCCCCGGACAGCTCTATGGCTACACCTTC. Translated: CASGLAPGQLYGYTF.

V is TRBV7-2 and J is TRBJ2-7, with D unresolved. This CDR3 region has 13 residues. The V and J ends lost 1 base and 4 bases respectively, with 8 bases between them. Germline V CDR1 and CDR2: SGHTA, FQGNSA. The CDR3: CASSLDRLYEQYF. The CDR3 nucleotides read TGTGCCAGCAGCTTAGACAGATTGTACGAGCAGTACTTC.

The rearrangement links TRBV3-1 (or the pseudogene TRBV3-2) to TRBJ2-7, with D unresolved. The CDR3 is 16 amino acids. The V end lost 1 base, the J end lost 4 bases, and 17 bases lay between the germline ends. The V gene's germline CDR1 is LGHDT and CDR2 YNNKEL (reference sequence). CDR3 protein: CASSQVGPAPTYEQYF. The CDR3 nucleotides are TGTGCCAGCAGCCAAGTTGGCCCAGCCCCTACTTACGAGCAGTACTTC.

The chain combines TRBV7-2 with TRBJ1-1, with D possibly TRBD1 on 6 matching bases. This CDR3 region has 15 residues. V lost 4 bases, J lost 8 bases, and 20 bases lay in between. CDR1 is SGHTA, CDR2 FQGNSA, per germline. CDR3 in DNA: TGTGCCAGCAGCTCTGGATGGGTGGGGGCTGGGGAAGCTTTCTTT. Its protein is CASSSGWVGAGEAFF. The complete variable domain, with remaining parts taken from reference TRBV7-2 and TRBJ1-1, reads GAGVSQSPSNKVTEKGKDVELRCDPISGHTALYWYRQSLGQGLEFLIYFQGNSAPDKSGLPSDRFSAERTGGSVSTLTIQRTQQEDSAVYLCASSSGWVGAGEAFFGQGTRLTVV.

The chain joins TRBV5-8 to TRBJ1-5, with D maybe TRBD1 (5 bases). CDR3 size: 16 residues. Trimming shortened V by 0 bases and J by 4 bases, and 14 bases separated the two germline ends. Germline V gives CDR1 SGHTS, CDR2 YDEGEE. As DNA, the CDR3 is TGTGCCAGCAGCTTGGCTCAGGGCGTTGGGAATCAGCCCCAGCATTTT. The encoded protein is CASSLAQGVGNQPQHF. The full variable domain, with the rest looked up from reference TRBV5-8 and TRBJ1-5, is EAGVTQSPTHLIKTRGQQATLRCSPISGHTSVYWYQQALGLGLQFLLWYDEGEERNRGNFPPRFSGRQFPNYSSELNVNALELEDSALYLCASSLAQGVGNQPQHFGDGTRLSIL.

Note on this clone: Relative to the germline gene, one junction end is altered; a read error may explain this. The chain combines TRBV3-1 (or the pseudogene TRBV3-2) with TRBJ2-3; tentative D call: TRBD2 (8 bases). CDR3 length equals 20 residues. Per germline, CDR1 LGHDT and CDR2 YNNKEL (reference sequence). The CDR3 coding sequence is TGTGCCGGCAGCCTTAGGGACAGACTGGCCCAGCGGGAGAGCACAGATACGCAGTATTTT. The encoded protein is CAGSLRDRLAQRESTDTQYF.

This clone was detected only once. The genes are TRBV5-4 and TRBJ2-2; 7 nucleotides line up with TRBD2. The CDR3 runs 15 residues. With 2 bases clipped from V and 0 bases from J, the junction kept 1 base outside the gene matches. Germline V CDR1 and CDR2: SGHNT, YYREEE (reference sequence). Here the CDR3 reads CASSLAGTNTGELFF. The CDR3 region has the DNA TGTGCCAGCAGCTTAGCGGGAACGAACACCGGGGAGCTGTTTTTT.

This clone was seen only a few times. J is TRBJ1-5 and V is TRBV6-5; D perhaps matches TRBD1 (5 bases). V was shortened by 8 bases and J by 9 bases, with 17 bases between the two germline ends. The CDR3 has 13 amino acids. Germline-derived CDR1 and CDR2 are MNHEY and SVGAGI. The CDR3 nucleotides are TGTGCCAGCGTGTCGGGGCCATTGCGGCCCCAGCATTTT. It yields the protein CASVSGPLRPQHF.

Here the CDR3 reads CASSFPHRNTEAFF. The CDR3 DNA follows: TGTGCCAGCAGCTTTCCCCACAGGAACACTGAAGCTTTCTTT. V is TRBV5-6 and J is TRBJ1-1; D call uncertain. Germline-derived CDR1 and CDR2 are SGHDT and YYEEEE. The CDR3 loop spans 14 amino acids. V shed 2 bases and J shed 1 base, with 9 bases lying between them.

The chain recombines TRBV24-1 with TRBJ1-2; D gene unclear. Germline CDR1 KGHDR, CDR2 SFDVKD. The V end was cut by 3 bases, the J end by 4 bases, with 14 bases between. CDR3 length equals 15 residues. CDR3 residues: CATSDIRQDGYGYTF. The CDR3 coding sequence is TGTGCCACCAGTGATATTAGACAAGACGGCTATGGCTACACCTTC.

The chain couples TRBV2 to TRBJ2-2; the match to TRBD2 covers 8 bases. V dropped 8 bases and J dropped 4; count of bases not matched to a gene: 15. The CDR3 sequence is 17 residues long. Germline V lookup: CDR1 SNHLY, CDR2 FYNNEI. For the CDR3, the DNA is TGTGCCAGCGGAGATCAAGAACTAGCGGCCTTCACCGGGGAGCTGTTTTTT. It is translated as CASGDQELAAFTGELFF.

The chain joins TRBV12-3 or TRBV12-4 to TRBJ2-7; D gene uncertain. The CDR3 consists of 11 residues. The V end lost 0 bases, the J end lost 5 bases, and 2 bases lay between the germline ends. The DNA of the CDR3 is TGTGCCAGCAGTTTAGCGCACGAGCAGTACTTC. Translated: CASSLAHEQYF.

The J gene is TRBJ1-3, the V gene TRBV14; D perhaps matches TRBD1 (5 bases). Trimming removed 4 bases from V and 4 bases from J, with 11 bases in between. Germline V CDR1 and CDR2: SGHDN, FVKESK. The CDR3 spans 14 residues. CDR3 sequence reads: CASSPAGVGNTIYF. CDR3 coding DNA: TGTGCCAGCAGCCCCGCGGGGGTCGGAAACACCATATATTTT.

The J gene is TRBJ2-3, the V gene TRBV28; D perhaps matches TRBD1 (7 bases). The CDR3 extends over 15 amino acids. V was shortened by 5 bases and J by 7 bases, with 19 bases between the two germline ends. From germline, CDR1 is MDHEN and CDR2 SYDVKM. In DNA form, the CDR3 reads TGTGCCAGCAGTCCCCGGGGGACAGAAATTAATACGCAGTATTTT. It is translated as CASSPRGTEINTQYF.

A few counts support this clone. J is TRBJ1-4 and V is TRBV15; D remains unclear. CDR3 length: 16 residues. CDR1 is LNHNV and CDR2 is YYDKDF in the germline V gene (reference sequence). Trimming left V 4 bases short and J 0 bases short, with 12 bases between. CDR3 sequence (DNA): TGTGCCACCAGCAAGACAAGACGATCAACTAATGAAAAACTGTTTTTT. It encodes CATSKTRRSTNEKLFF.

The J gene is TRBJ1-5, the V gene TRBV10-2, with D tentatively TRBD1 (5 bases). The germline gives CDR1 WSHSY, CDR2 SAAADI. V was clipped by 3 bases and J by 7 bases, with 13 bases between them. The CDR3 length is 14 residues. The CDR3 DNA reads TGCGCCAGCAGTGAAGGCAGGGTAAGCCAGCCCCAGCATTTT. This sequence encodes CASSEGRVSQPQHF.

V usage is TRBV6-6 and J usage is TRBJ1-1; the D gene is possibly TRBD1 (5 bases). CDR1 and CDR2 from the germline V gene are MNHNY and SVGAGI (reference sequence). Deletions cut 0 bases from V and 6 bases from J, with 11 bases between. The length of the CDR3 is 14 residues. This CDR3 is CASSYSAGMAEAFF. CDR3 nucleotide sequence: TGTGCCAGCAGTTACTCGGCAGGGATGGCTGAAGCTTTCTTT.